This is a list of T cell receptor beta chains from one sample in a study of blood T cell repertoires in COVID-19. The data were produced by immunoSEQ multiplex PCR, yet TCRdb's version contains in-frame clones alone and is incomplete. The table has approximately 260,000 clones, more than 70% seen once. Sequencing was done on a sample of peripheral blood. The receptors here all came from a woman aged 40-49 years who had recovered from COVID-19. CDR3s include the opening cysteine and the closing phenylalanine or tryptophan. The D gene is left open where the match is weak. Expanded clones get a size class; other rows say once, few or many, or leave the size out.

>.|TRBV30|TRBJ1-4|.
CAWSRDFSGEKLFF
TGTGCCTGGAGTCGGGACTTCTCGGGGGAAAAACTGTTTTTT
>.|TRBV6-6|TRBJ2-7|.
CASSYPQGTSSYEQYF
TGTGCCAGCAGTTACCCCCAGGGTACTAGCAGCTACGAGCAGTACTTC
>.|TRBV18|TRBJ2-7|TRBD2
CASSRTGTSGTEQYF
TGTGCCAGCTCACGTACTGGGACTAGCGGGACCGAGCAGTACTTC
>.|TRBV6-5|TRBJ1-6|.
CASSYTDSPLHF
TGTGCCAGCAGTTACACGGATTCACCCCTCCACTTT
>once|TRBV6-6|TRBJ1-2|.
CASSYSTGTYGYTF
TGTGCCAGCAGTTACTCGACAGGTACCTATGGCTACACCTTC
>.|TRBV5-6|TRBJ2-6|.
CASSELGAKFSGANVLTF
TGTGCCAGCAGCGAATTAGGAGCCAAATTCTCTGGGGCCAACGTCCTGACTTTC
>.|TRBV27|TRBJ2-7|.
CASSLFQGRGYEQYF
TGTGCCAGCAGTTTATTTCAGGGGCGGGGGTACGAGCAGTACTTC
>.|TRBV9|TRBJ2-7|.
CASSPNQDQGLVYEPRSSYEQYF
TGTGCCAGCAGCCCGAATCAAGACCAAGGTCTTGTTTACGAACCGAGGAGCTCCTACGAGCAGTACTTC
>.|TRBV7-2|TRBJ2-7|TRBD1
CASSVRSGTADYEQYF
TGTGCCAGCAGCGTTAGATCCGGGACAGCGGACTACGAGCAGTACTTC
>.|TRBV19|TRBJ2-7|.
CASSIIYSYEQYF
TGTGCCAGTAGTATCATCTACTCCTACGAGCAGTACTTC
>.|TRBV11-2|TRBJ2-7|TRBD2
CASSPRASRAGVQYF
TGTGCCAGCAGCCCCAGGGCCAGCCGAGCGGGAGTCCAGTACTTC
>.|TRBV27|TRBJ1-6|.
CASSLSGQTSPLHF
TGTGCCAGCAGTTTATCGGGGCAGACTTCACCCCTCCACTTT
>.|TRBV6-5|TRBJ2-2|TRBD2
CATTSGANTGELFF
TGTGCCACCACTAGCGGGGCGAACACCGGGGAGCTGTTTTTT
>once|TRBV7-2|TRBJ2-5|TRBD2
CASSSQWRGETQYF
TGTGCCAGCAGCTCCCAGTGGCGGGGGGAGACCCAGTACTTC
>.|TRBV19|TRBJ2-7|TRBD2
CASSSRLAGVGIHEQYF
TGTGCCAGTAGTTCCCGACTAGCGGGAGTCGGGATTCACGAGCAGTACTTC
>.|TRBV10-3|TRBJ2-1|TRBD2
CAISTGTSGSVEQFF
TGTGCCATCAGTACCGGGACTAGCGGATCCGTTGAGCAGTTCTTC
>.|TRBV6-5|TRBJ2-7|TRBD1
CASSSPGQSSYEQYF
TGTGCCAGCAGCTCACCGGGACAGTCCTCCTACGAGCAGTACTTC
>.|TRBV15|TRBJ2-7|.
CATSRQLRGSEQYF
TGTGCCACCAGCAGGCAGCTCAGAGGAAGCGAGCAGTACTTC
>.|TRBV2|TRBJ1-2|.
CASSEARGGYYGYTF
TGTGCCAGCAGTGAGGCGAGGGGGGGTTATTATGGCTACACCTTC
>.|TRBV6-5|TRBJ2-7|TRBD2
CASSRPTSDSYEQYF
TGTGCCAGCAGCCGCCCGACTAGCGACTCCTACGAGCAGTACTTC
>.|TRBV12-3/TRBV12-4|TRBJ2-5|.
CASSGSLETQYF
TGTGCCAGCAGTGGCTCTCTGGAGACCCAGTACTTC
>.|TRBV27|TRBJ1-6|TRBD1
CASSPRTGGNSPLHF
TGTGCCAGCAGTCCCAGGACAGGTGGGAATTCACCCCTCCACTTT
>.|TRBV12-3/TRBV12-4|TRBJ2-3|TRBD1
CASSLLQGRGYF
TGTGCCAGCAGTTTGTTACAGGGGAGAGGGTATTTT
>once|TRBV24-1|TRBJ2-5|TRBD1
CATTGDRGWGETQYF
TGTGCCACCACAGGGGACAGGGGATGGGGAGAGACCCAGTACTTC
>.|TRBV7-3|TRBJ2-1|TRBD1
CASSLTKGQGPQRSYNEQFF
TGTGCCAGCAGCTTAACGAAAGGACAGGGCCCTCAGAGGTCCTACAATGAGCAGTTCTTC
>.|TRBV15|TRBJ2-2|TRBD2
CATSRSDRVWLAGALTGELFF
TGTGCCACCAGCAGAAGTGACAGGGTATGGCTAGCGGGAGCTCTCACCGGGGAGCTGTTTTTT
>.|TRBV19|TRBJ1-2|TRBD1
CASSMGTATNYGYTF
TGTGCCAGTAGTATGGGGACAGCCACTAACTATGGCTACACCTTC
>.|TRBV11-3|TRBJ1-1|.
CASSPIMNTEAFF
TGTGCCAGCAGCCCTATCATGAACACTGAAGCTTTCTTT
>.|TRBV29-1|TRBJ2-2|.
CSVDGANTGELFF
TGCAGCGTTGACGGGGCGAACACCGGGGAGCTGTTTTTT
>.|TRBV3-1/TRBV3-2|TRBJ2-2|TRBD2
CASSQDGNSPSGTSGRSGGELFF
TGTGCCAGCAGCCAAGACGGGAACAGTCCATCCGGCACTAGCGGGAGATCCGGCGGGGAGCTGTTTTTT
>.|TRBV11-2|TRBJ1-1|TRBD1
CASSPTGGNTEAFF
TGTGCCAGCAGTCCTACAGGGGGCAACACTGAAGCTTTCTTT
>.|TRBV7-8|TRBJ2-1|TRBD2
CASSSTLPGRGYNEQFF
TGTGCCAGCAGCTCAACCCTTCCAGGGAGGGGTTACAATGAGCAGTTCTTC
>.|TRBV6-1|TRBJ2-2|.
CASSEGAWSGELFF
TGTGCCAGCAGTGAAGGGGCCTGGTCCGGGGAGCTGTTTTTT
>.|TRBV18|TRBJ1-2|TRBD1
CASSPPGQGAYYGYTF
TGTGCCAGCTCACCACCGGGCCAGGGGGCGTACTATGGCTACACCTTC
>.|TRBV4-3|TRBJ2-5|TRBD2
CASSSGTSGVQGTQYF
TGCGCCAGCAGCTCCGGGACTAGCGGGGTCCAAGGGACCCAGTACTTC
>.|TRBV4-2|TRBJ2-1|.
CASSQDPAEDNEQFF
TGTGCCAGCAGCCAAGATCCAGCGGAGGACAATGAGCAGTTCTTC
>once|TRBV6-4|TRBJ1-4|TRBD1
CASSDSGTGGEKLFF
TGTGCCAGCAGTGACTCCGGAACAGGGGGTGAAAAACTGTTTTTT
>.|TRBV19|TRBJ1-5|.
CASSISVVYGYSNQPQHF
TGTGCCAGTAGTATAAGTGTCGTGTACGGTTATAGCAATCAGCCCCAGCATTTT
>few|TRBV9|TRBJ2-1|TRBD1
CASSGTGDEQFF
TGTGCCAGCAGCGGAACAGGGGATGAGCAGTTCTTC
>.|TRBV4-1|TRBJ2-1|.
CASSRGGLSYNEQFF
TGCGCCAGCAGCCGGGGGGGCCTCTCCTACAATGAGCAGTTCTTC
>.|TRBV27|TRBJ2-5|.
CASSSYDSFQETQYF
TGTGCCAGCAGTTCCTATGACAGTTTTCAAGAGACCCAGTACTTC
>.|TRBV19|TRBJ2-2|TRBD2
CASSIVRLAGEAGELFF
TGTGCCAGTAGTATCGTACGACTAGCGGGAGAGGCCGGGGAGCTGTTTTTT